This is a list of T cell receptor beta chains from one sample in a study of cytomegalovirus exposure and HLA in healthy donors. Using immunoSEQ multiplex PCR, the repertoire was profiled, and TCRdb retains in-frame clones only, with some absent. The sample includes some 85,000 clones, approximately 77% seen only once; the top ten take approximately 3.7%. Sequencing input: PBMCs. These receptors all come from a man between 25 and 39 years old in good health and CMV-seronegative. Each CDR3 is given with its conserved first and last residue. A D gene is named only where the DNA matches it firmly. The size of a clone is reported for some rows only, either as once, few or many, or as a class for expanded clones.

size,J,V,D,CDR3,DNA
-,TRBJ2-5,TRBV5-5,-,CASSLEDLAAQYF,TGTGCCAGCAGCTTGGAGGACTTGGCAGCCCAGTACTTC
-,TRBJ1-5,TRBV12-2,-,CASRFGGPQHF,TGTGCAAGTCGCTTCGGTGGTCCCCAGCATTTT
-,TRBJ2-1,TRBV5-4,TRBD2,CASSSGLAGIYNEQFF,TGTGCCAGCAGCTCGGGACTAGCGGGAATCTACAATGAGCAGTTCTTC
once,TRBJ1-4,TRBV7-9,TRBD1,CASSPTGGTTNEKLFF,TGTGCCAGCAGCCCTACAGGGGGTACAACTAATGAAAAACTGTTTTTT
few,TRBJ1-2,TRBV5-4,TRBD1,CASSRKGALIYGYTF,TGTGCCAGCAGCCGCAAGGGGGCGCTTATCTATGGCTACACCTTC
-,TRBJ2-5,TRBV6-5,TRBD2,CASSYGGGQETQYF,TGTGCCAGCAGTTACGGCGGGGGACAAGAGACCCAGTACTTC
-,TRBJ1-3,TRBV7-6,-,CASSSGQHSGNTIYF,TGTGCCAGCAGCTCAGGACAGCACTCTGGAAACACCATATATTTT
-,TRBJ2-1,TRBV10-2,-,CASTQGGYNEQFF,TGCGCCAGCACCCAGGGGGGTTACAATGAGCAGTTCTTC
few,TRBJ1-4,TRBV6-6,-,CASRNQGLGEKLFF,TGTGCCAGCAGGAACCAGGGCCTGGGTGAAAAACTGTTTTTT
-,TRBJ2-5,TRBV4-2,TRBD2,CASSHPLAGVQETQYF,TGTGCCAGCAGCCATCCACTAGCGGGAGTCCAAGAGACCCAGTACTTC
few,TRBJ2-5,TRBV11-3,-,CASSLNGGPTETQYF,TGTGCCAGCAGCTTAAACGGGGGGCCCACAGAGACCCAGTACTTC
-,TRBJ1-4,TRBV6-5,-,CASSRTGATNEKLFF,TGTGCCAGCAGTAGAACAGGAGCAACTAATGAAAAACTGTTTTTT
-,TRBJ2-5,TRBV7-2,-,CASSLLGQGQETQYF,TGTGCCAGCAGCTTGCTAGGACAAGGCCAAGAGACCCAGTACTTC
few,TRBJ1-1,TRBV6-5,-,CASSRYMNTEAFF,TGTGCCAGCAGTAGATACATGAACACTGAAGCTTTCTTT
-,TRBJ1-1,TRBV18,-,CASSSNRVANTEAFF,TGTGCCAGCTCGTCAAACAGGGTAGCAAACACTGAAGCTTTCTTT
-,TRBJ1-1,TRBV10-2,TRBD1,CASNDRGQAFF,TGCGCCAGCAACGACAGGGGGCAGGCTTTCTTT
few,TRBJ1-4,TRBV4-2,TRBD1,CASSPSGTGREKLFF,TGTGCCAGCAGCCCGTCCGGGACAGGGAGGGAAAAACTGTTTTTT
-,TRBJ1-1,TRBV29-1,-,CSTTPNTEAFF,TGCAGCACAACACCGAACACTGAAGCTTTCTTT
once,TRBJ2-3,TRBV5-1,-,CASSLHGAERDTQYF,TGCGCCAGCAGCTTGCATGGGGCCGAGAGGGATACGCAGTATTTT
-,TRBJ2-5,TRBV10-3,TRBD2,CAISEEFLAGGFIRETQYF,TGTGCCATCAGTGAGGAGTTCCTAGCGGGAGGTTTTATAAGAGAGACCCAGTACTTC
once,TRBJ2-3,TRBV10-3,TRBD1,CAISGDRGSTDTQYF,TGTGCCATCAGCGGGGACAGGGGGAGCACAGATACGCAGTATTTT